This TCR beta chain appears in the sequencing data of a study of siplizumab effects on memory and regulatory T cells. TCRdb keeps only in-frame clones here, not all; method: immunoSEQ multiplex PCR. The sample has about 69,000 clones, approximately 88% seen once; the top ten hold more than 1.5%. The CDR3 has 14 amino acids. The V gene lost 1 base and the J gene lost 6 bases, with 13 bases spanning the gap. Germline values: CDR1 GTSNPN, CDR2 SVGIG (reference sequence). Sequencing was done on a sample of Tregs sorted from blood. The origin of this receptor is a human donor in good health. The gene calls are TRBV30 and TRBJ1-5, with D possibly matching TRBD1 (6 bases). In nucleotides, the CDR3 is TGTGCCTGGAGTGAGGCGGCAGGGGTTCAGCCCCAGCATTTT. Its translation is CAWSEAAGVQPQHF.